Following are 27 T cell receptor beta chains from one sample sequenced in a study of cytomegalovirus exposure and HLA in healthy donors. Primers included in the PCR were 60 Vbeta and 13 Jbeta primers. Sequenced by immunoSEQ multiplex PCR; TCRdb stores in-frame clones only, minus some. The table has roughly 79,000 clones, roughly four fifths seen once. Sequencing input: PBMCs. The receptors were gathered from a woman aged 45 to 65 in good health and CMV-seropositive.

The chain combines TRBV18 with TRBJ2-1; D is uncertain. Germline loops: CDR1 KGHSH, CDR2 LQKENI. The CDR3 extends over 14 amino acids. V was clipped by 0 bases and J by 5 bases, with 8 bases between them. The CDR3 spells CASSPPREDNEQFF. The CDR3 coding sequence is TGTGCCAGCTCACCACCCCGAGAGGACAATGAGCAGTTCTTC.

The chain carries TRBV20-1 and TRBJ1-1; D is uncertain. Germline lookup yields CDR1 DFQATT and CDR2 SNEGSKA (reference sequence). CDR3 length: 11 amino acids. The V end lost 7 bases, the J end lost 5 bases, and 11 bases lay between the germline ends. The CDR3 here is CSEVAGTEAFF. As DNA, the CDR3 is TGCAGTGAGGTGGCGGGGACTGAAGCTTTCTTT.

This chain uses TRBV13 with TRBJ2-1, with a tentative D call TRBD2 (5 bases). This CDR3 contains 12 residues. Deletions cut 6 bases from V and 9 bases from J, with 12 bases between. Germline assignment: CDR1 PRHDT and CDR2 FYEKMQ (reference sequence). CDR3 loop: CASRVPGGEQFF. The CDR3 bases are TGTGCCAGCAGGGTCCCAGGAGGTGAGCAGTTCTTC.

This clone has just a few counts. This chain links TRBV27 with TRBJ1-5, with 10 bases matching TRBD1. V lost 10 bases, J lost 4 bases, and 10 bases stayed unmatched. This CDR3 is built from 15 residues. The germline CDR1 and CDR2 sequences are MNHEY and SMNVEV (reference sequence). This CDR3 reads CATKGGQGPNQPQHF. The CDR3 nucleotides read TGTGCCACTAAAGGGGGACAGGGGCCTAATCAGCCCCAGCATTTT.

The CDR3 loop reads CASSSGGSGQWAQYF. The CDR3 coding sequence is TGCGCCAGCAGTTCCGGGGGTAGCGGTCAATGGGCCCAGTACTTC. V and J are TRBV5-1 and TRBJ2-5; possible D gene TRBD2, 6 bases. The V end lost 5 bases, the J end lost 9 bases, and 23 bases lay between the germline ends. Germline V lookup: CDR1 SGHRS, CDR2 YFSETQ. The CDR3 length is 15 residues.

This clone was detected only a few times. The J gene is TRBJ2-1, the V gene TRBV6-4, with 11 bases identical to TRBD2. The trim removed 6 bases at V and 3 bases at J, leaving 4 bases unmatched. The CDR3 covers 15 residues. Germline V gene lookup returns CDR1 MRHNA and CDR2 SNTAGT. CDR3 loop: CASSPGLADYNEQFF. The CDR3 DNA reads as TGTGCCAGCAGCCCGGGACTAGCGGACTACAATGAGCAGTTCTTC.

The CDR3 loop reads CASSAGTFLKGETQYF. The CDR3, as DNA: TGTGCCAGCAGTGCCGGGACTTTCCTCAAAGGGGAGACCCAGTACTTC. The chain carries TRBV28 and TRBJ2-5; a weak D match, TRBD2 (6 bases). CDR1 is MDHEN and CDR2 is SYDVKM in the germline V gene. This CDR3 region has 16 residues. The V gene lost 5 bases and the J gene lost 5 bases, with 21 bases spanning the gap. The variable domain in full, with the rest retrieved from reference TRBV28 and TRBJ2-5, is DVKVTQSSRYLVKRTGEKVFLECVQDMDHENMFWYRQDPGLGLRLIYFSYDVKMKEKGDIPEGYSVSREKKERFSLILESASTNQTSMYLCASSAGTFLKGETQYFGPGTRLLVL.

The rearrangement joins TRBV13 to TRBJ2-3; weak D call: TRBD1 (6 bases). CDR3 length equals 19 residues. Trimming pared 0 bases from V and 8 bases from J, leaving 27 bases between. Germline V gives CDR1 PRHDT, CDR2 FYEKMQ (reference sequence). The CDR3 bases are TGTGCCAGCAGCTTAGGCCTGGGGGTTTGGGGACAACTGAGGGGTACGCAGTATTTT. This gives the protein CASSLGLGVWGQLRGTQYF.

The V call is TRBV4-2, the J call TRBJ2-6, with a tentative D call TRBD1 (5 bases). Trimming took off 2 bases at V and 1 base at J, with 9 bases between the two ends. Germline-derived CDR1 and CDR2 are LGHNA and YNFKEQ. CDR3 length: 16 residues. The CDR3 bases are TGTGCCAGCAGCCAAAAAAGGGGTTCTGGGGCCAACGTCCTGACTTTC. Protein: CASSQKRGSGANVLTF.

The chain has TRBV13 and TRBJ2-1; 7 positions agree with TRBD2. V was pared by 1 base and J by 7 bases, with 7 bases of the junction left unmatched. This CDR3 spans 15 amino acids. Germline values: CDR1 PRHDT, CDR2 FYEKMQ (reference sequence). CDR3 amino acids: CASSLVWRESNEQFF. CDR3 DNA: TGTGCCAGCAGCTTAGTCTGGCGGGAGAGTAATGAGCAGTTCTTC.

The chain is built from TRBV15 and TRBJ1-5, with 12 bases that match TRBD1. The V segment lost 4 bases and the J segment 7 bases; nucleotides outside the gene matches: 5. Germline V lookup: CDR1 LNHNV, CDR2 YYDKDF (reference sequence). This CDR3 has 15 amino acids. In nucleotides, the CDR3 is TGTGCCACCAGCACAGGGACAGGGGGCCCACAGCCCCAGCATTTT. Translated: CATSTGTGGPQPQHF.

V is TRBV11-2 and J is TRBJ2-1, with 10 bases identical to TRBD1. The CDR3 has 19 amino acids. Per germline, CDR1 SGHAT and CDR2 FQNNGV. V lost 2 bases, J lost 11 bases, and 21 bases stayed unmatched. CDR3 protein: CASSLSRPGDRGRRGKQFF. For the CDR3, the DNA is TGTGCCAGCAGCTTATCCCGACCGGGAGACAGGGGGCGAAGGGGTAAGCAGTTCTTC.

CDR3 loop: CASSWAQNTEAFF. The CDR3 DNA sequence: TGTGCCAGCAGTTGGGCCCAGAACACTGAAGCTTTCTTT. This chain links TRBV7-2 with TRBJ1-1; D remains ambiguous. This CDR3 spans 13 amino acids. Germline assignment: CDR1 SGHTA and CDR2 FQGNSA. Trimming stripped 6 bases from V and 1 base from J, with 9 bases between.

The chain employs TRBV25-1 and TRBJ2-2; 9 bases match TRBD1. CDR1 and CDR2 from the germline V gene are MGHDK and SYGVNS. CDR3 length: 17 residues. The ends lost 2 bases at V and 6 bases at J; junction bases unmatched: 10. CDR3 DNA: TGTGCCAGCAGTGAAAAGTACAGGGGGCGAGGCTCCGGGGAGCTGTTTTTT. Its translation: CASSEKYRGRGSGELFF.

V usage is TRBV30 and J usage is TRBJ1-1; D is unclear. CDR3 length: 11 residues. Germline lookup yields CDR1 GTSNPN and CDR2 SVGIG (reference sequence). Deletions cut 2 bases from V and 5 bases from J, with 6 bases between. Written as DNA, the CDR3 is TGTGCCTGGAGTAGAGGGACTGAAGCTTTCTTT. Amino acid sequence: CAWSRGTEAFF.

The genes are TRBV9 and TRBJ2-7, with 15 nucleotides matching TRBD2. J was trimmed by 2 bases and V by 1 base; bases with no gene match: 10. The CDR3 loop spans 19 amino acids. In germline, CDR1 is SGDLS, CDR2 YYNGEE. The CDR3 DNA follows: TGTGCCAGCAGCGTATTTCCGGGACTAGCGGGAGGAACCACCTACGAGCAGTACTTC. It translates to CASSVFPGLAGGTTYEQYF. The variable domain in full, with the rest retrieved from reference TRBV9 and TRBJ2-7, is DSGVTQTPKHLITATGQRVTLRCSPRSGDLSVYWYQQSLDQGLQFLIQYYNGEERAKGNILERFSAQQFPDLHSELNLSSLELGDSALYFCASSVFPGLAGGTTYEQYFGPGTRLTVT.

The genes are TRBV19 and TRBJ1-5; D may be TRBD1 (6 bases). V was shortened by 10 bases and J by 3 bases, with 16 bases between the two germline ends. The CDR3 spans 14 residues. CDR1 is LNHDA, CDR2 SQIVND, per germline (reference sequence). CDR3 DNA: TGTGCCACCGTCACGACAGGAAACAATCAGCCCCAGCATTTT. This translates into CATVTTGNNQPQHF.

DNA of the CDR3: TGTGCCAGCAGCTTAGGGCAGGGGGTCGACTATGGCTACACCTTC. Protein product: CASSLGQGVDYGYTF. This sequence joins TRBV11-1 and TRBJ1-2, with TRBD1 matching 7 bases. With 1 base clipped from V and 3 bases from J, the junction kept 5 bases outside the gene matches. Per the germline V gene, CDR1 is SGHAT and CDR2 is FQDESV (reference sequence). CDR3 length equals 15 residues.

V is TRBV7-9 and J is TRBJ2-1, with 11 bases that match TRBD2. The CDR3 is made up of 14 amino acids. With V trimmed by 4 bases and J by 7 bases, 3 bases remained unmatched. CDR1 and CDR2 (germline): SEHNR, FQNEAQ (reference sequence). CDR3 bases: TGTGCCAGCAGCTCGGGACTAGCGGCAAATGAGCAGTTCTTC. It yields the protein CASSSGLAANEQFF.

The chain uses TRBV5-1 and TRBJ1-1; the D gene is possibly TRBD1 (6 bases). The ends were cut back, 4 bases at V and 0 bases at J, with 13 bases in the middle. The CDR3 loop spans 15 amino acids. The germline gives CDR1 SGHRS, CDR2 YFSETQ. The CDR3 spells CASSVGGRMNTEAFF. DNA of the CDR3: TGCGCCAGCAGCGTTGGGGGCCGGATGAACACTGAAGCTTTCTTT.

Only one count was recorded for this clone. This chain joins TRBV6-5 and TRBJ2-3; no firm D call. Germline loops: CDR1 MNHEY, CDR2 SVGAGI. V shed 1 base and J shed 3 bases, with 11 bases lying between them. The CDR3 runs 15 residues. The CDR3 is CASSYYPPRTDTQYF. CDR3 nucleotides: TGTGCCAGCAGTTACTACCCCCCGCGGACAGATACGCAGTATTTT.

The rearrangement joins TRBV5-6 to TRBJ2-3, with TRBD2 as a possible D gene (6 bases). The germline gives CDR1 SGHDT, CDR2 YYEEEE. The CDR3 is made up of 15 amino acids. Trimming pared 2 bases from V and 2 bases from J, leaving 12 bases between. CDR3 in amino acids: CASSLGGMYTDTQYF. The DNA for the CDR3 is TGTGCCAGCAGCTTAGGCGGGATGTACACAGATACGCAGTATTTT.

Only a few counts were recorded for this clone. The rearrangement links TRBV6-4 to TRBJ2-2, with D possibly matching TRBD2 (6 bases). Germline CDR1 reads MRHNA; CDR2 reads SNTAGT. The CDR3 totals 14 residues. V was shortened by 0 bases and J by 5 bases, with 7 bases between the two germline ends. The chain's CDR3 is CASSDSRETGELFF. In nucleotides, the CDR3 is TGTGCCAGCAGTGACTCTCGGGAGACCGGGGAGCTGTTTTTT.

The chain uses TRBV4-1 and TRBJ2-3, with D possibly being TRBD1 (6 bases). V was pared by 2 bases and J by 3 bases, with 9 bases between. Per the germline V gene, CDR1 is MGHRA and CDR2 is YSYEKL. The CDR3 has 14 amino acids. CDR3 region: CASSQIGQTDTQYF. The CDR3 DNA follows: TGCGCCAGCAGCCAAATTGGACAGACAGATACGCAGTATTTT.

This clone was seen a single time. The chain uses TRBV4-1 and TRBJ1-1, with D maybe TRBD1 (5 bases). The germline V gene encodes CDR1 MGHRA and CDR2 YSYEKL. The CDR3 sequence is 14 residues long. V was trimmed by 1 base and J by 5 bases, leaving 11 bases between them. CDR3 in amino acids: CASSQVQGRTEAFF. The CDR3 DNA follows: TGCGCCAGCAGCCAAGTCCAGGGCCGGACTGAAGCTTTCTTT.

The chain links TRBV27 to TRBJ2-3; 8 bases are shared with TRBD2. V gave up 3 bases and J gave up 4 bases; unmatched junction bases: 6. The CDR3 length is 15 residues. Per the germline V gene, CDR1 is MNHEY and CDR2 is SMNVEV (reference sequence). The CDR3 loop reads CASSLGTSMADTQYF. CDR3 nucleotides: TGTGCCAGCAGTTTGGGGACTAGTATGGCAGATACGCAGTATTTT.

The chain links TRBV19 to TRBJ2-7, with 13 bases fitting TRBD2. The germline V gene has CDR1 LNHDA and CDR2 SQIVND (reference sequence). V trimming: 5 bases; J trimming: 5 bases; junction bases outside the gene matches: 9. This CDR3 is 16 amino acids long. CDR3 amino acids: CASSGRTSGSIHEQYF. In DNA, the CDR3 is TGTGCCAGTAGTGGGAGGACTAGCGGGAGTATCCACGAGCAGTACTTC. Variable domain in full (rest from reference TRBV19 and TRBJ2-7): DGGITQSPKYLFRKEGQNVTLSCEQNLNHDAMYWYRQDPGQGLRLIYYSQIVNDFQKGDIAEGYSVSREKKESFPLTVTSAQKNPTAFYLCASSGRTSGSIHEQYFGPGTRLTVT.